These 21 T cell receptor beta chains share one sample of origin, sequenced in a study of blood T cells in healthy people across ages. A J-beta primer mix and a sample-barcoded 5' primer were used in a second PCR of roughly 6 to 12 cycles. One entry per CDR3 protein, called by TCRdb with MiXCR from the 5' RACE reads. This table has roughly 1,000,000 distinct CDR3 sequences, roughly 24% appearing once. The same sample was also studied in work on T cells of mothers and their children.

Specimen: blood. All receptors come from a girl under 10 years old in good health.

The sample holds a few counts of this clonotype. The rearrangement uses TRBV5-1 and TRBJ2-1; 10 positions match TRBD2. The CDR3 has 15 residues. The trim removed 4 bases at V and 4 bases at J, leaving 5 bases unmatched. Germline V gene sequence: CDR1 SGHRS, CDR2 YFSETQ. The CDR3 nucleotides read TGCGCCAGCAGCCAAGAGACTAGCGGGTACAATGAGCAGTTCTTC. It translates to CASSQETSGYNEQFF.

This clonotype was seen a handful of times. The DNA for the CDR3 is TGTGCCAGCAGTAAACTAGGGAAGCTGGAGACCCAGTACTTC. This encodes CASSKLGKLETQYF. This rearrangement joins TRBV6-1 to TRBJ2-5, with D perhaps TRBD2 (5 bases). V lost 5 bases and J lost 5, with 15 bases in between. CDR1 is MNHNS and CDR2 is SASEGT in the germline V gene. CDR3 length: 14 residues.

CDR3 sequence reads: CASSPRTPSSGANVLTF. CDR3 bases: TGTGCCAGTAGTCCAAGGACACCCAGCTCTGGGGCCAACGTCCTGACTTTC. This chain links TRBV19 with TRBJ2-6; D might be TRBD1 (5 bases). Trimming pared 5 bases from V and 0 bases from J, leaving 14 bases between. The V gene's germline CDR1 is LNHDA and CDR2 SQIVND (reference sequence). The CDR3 runs 17 residues.

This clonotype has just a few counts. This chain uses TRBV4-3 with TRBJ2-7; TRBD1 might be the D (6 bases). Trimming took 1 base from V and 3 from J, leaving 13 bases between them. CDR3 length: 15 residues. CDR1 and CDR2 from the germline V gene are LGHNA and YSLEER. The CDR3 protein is CASSQVLQGGYEQYF. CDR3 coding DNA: TGCGCCAGCAGCCAAGTATTACAGGGTGGCTACGAGCAGTACTTC.

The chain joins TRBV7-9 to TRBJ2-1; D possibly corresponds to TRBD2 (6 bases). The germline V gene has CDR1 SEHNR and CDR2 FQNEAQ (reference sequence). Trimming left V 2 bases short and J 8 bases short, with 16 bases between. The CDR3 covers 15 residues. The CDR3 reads CASSLHGGAGDEQFF. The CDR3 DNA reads TGTGCCAGCAGCTTACACGGCGGGGCCGGGGATGAGCAGTTCTTC.

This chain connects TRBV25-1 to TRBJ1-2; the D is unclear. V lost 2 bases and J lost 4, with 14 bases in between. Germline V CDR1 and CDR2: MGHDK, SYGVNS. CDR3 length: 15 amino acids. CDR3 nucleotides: TGTGCCAGCAGTGAAAATCAACCGATCATCTATGGCTACACCTTC. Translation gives CASSENQPIIYGYTF.

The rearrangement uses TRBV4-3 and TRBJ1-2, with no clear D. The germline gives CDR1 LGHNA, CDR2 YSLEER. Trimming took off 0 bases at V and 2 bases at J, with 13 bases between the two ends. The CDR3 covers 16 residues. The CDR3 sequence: CASSQEFQEANYGYTF. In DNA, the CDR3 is TGCGCCAGCAGCCAAGAGTTCCAGGAGGCAAACTATGGCTACACCTTC.

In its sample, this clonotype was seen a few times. CDR3 sequence (DNA): TGCGCCAGCAGCTTGGGAGTGGAGGCAACTAATGAAAAACTGTTTTTT. It codes for CASSLGVEATNEKLFF. The V gene is TRBV5-1, the J gene TRBJ1-4; no firm D call. The CDR3 is 16 residues long. Trimming took 0 bases from V and 0 from J, leaving 9 bases between them. Germline V CDR1 and CDR2: SGHRS, YFSETQ.

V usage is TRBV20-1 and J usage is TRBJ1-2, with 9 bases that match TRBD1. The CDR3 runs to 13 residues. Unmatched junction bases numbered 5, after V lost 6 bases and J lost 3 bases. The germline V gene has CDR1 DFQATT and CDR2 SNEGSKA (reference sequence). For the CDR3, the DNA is TGCAGTGCCAACAGGGGGCGCGACTATGGCTACACCTTC. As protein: CSANRGRDYGYTF.

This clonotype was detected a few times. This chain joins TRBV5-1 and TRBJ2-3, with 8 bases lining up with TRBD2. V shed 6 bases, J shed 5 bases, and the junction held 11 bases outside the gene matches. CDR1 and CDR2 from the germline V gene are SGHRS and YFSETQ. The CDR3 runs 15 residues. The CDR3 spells CASTDVGGAIDTQYF. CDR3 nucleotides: TGCGCCAGCACCGATGTCGGGGGGGCAATAGATACGCAGTATTTT.

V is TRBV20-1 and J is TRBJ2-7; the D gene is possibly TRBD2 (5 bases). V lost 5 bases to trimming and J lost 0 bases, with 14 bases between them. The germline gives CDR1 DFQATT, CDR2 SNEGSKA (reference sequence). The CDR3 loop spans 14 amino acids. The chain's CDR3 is CSAASYRSSYEQYF. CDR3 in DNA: TGCAGTGCTGCTAGCTACAGAAGCTCCTACGAGCAGTACTTC.

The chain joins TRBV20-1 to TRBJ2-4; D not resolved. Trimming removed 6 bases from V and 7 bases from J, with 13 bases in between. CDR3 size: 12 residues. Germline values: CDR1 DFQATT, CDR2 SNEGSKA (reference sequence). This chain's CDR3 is CSATFSGNIQYF. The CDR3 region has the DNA TGCAGTGCCACATTCAGTGGCAACATTCAGTACTTC.

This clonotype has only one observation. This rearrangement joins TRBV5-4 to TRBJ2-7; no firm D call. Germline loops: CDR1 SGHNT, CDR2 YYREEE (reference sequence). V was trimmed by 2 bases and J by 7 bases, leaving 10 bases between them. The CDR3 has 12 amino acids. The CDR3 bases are TGTGCCAGCAGCTTTCATGGTGGGGAGCAGTACTTC. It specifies CASSFHGGEQYF.

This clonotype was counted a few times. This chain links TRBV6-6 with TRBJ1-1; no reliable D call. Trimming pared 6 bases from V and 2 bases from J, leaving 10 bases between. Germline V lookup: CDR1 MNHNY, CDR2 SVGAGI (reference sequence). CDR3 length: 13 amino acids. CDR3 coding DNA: TGTGCCAGCAGCACGGAATTCAACACTGAAGCTTTCTTT. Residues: CASSTEFNTEAFF.

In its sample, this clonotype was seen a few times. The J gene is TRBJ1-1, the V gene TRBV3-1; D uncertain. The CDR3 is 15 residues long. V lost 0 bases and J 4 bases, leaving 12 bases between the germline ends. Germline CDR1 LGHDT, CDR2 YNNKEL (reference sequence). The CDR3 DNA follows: TGTGCCAGCAGCCAAGATAATACGGGGATCACTGAAGCTTTCTTT. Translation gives CASSQDNTGITEAFF. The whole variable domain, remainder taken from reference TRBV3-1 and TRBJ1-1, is DTAVSQTPKYLVTQMGNDKSIKCEQNLGHDTMYWYKQDSKKFLKIMFSYNNKELIINETVPNRFSPKSPDKAHLNLHINSLELGDSAVYFCASSQDNTGITEAFFGQGTRLTVV.

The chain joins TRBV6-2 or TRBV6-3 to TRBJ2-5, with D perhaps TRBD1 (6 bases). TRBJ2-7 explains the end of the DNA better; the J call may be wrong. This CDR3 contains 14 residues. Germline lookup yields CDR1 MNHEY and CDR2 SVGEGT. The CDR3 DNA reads TGTGCCAGCAGTCCAGGGGCAGAGCTCTACGAGCAGTACTTC. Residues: CASSPGAELYEQYF.

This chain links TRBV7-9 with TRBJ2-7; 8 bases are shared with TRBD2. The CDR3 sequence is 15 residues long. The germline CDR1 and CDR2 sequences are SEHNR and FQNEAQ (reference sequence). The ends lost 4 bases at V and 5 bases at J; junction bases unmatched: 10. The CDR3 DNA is TGTGCCAGCAGCTCCGGGGGGGCCGTAAGCGACGAGCAGTACTTC. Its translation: CASSSGGAVSDEQYF.

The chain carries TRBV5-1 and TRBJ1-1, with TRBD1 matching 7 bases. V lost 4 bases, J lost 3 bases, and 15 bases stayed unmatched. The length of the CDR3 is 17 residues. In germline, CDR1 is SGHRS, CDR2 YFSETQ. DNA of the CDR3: TGCGCCAGCAGCGCAATATCCAACAGGGGATGGGACACTGAAGCTTTCTTT. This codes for CASSAISNRGWDTEAFF.

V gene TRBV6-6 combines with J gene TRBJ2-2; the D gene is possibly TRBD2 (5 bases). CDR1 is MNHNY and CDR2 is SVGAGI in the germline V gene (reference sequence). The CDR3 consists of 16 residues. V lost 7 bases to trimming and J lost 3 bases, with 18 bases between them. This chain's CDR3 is CASIPMASGYTGELFF. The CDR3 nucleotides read TGTGCCAGCATTCCAATGGCAAGCGGCTACACCGGGGAGCTGTTTTTT.

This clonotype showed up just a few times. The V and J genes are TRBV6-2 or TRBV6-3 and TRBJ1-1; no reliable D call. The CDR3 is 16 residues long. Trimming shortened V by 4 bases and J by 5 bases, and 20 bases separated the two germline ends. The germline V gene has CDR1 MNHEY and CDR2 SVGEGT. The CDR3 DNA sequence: TGTGCCAGCAGTTCAGGTCTCGCCGACCTGACTACTGAAGCTTTCTTT. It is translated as CASSSGLADLTTEAFF.

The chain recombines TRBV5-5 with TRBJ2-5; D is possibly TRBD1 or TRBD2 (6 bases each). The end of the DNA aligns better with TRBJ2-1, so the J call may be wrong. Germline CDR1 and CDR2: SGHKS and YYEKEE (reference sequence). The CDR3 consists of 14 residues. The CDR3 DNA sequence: TGTGCCAGCAGATTAGCGGACAGTAACAATGAGCAGTTCTTC. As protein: CASRLADSNNEQFF.